The 28 T cell receptor beta chains in this list originate from one sample, sequenced in a study of cytomegalovirus exposure and HLA in healthy donors. This PCR relied on a set of 60 Vbeta primers and 13 Jbeta primers. Data came from immunoSEQ multiplex PCR; TCRdb stores just in-frame clones and leaves some out. The sample holds 130,000 to 150,000 clones, about four fifths seen once. The sequenced sample was PBMCs. These receptors all stem from a woman aged 40 to 50 in good health and CMV-seropositive.

This chain joins TRBV19 and TRBJ2-3; D is ambiguous. Germline CDR1 is LNHDA and CDR2 is SQIVND (reference sequence). V gave up 3 bases and J gave up 0 bases, with 10 bases separating them. The length of the CDR3 is 15 residues. The CDR3 protein is CASSMGRASTDTQYF. The CDR3 nucleotides are TGTGCCAGTAGTATGGGCAGAGCTAGCACAGATACGCAGTATTTT.

The V and J genes are TRBV7-9 and TRBJ1-2; 7 bases map to TRBD1. The CDR3 totals 15 residues. Germline V CDR1 and CDR2: SEHNR, FQNEAQ (reference sequence). Trimming removed 1 base from V and 2 bases from J; junction bases left unmatched: 4. As DNA, the CDR3 is TGTGCCAGCAGCTTAGTACAGGGGTTCAACTATGGCTACACCTTC. The encoded protein is CASSLVQGFNYGYTF.

This clone turned up a few times. The rearrangement uses TRBV9 and TRBJ2-5; 8 nucleotides line up with TRBD1. Germline assignment: CDR1 SGDLS and CDR2 YYNGEE. The CDR3 length is 13 residues. The J segment lost 4 bases and the V segment lost 3 bases, leaving 2 bases of the junction unmatched. The CDR3 DNA reads TGTGCCAGCAGCGCGACAGGGGTAGAGACCCAGTACTTC. Translating it yields CASSATGVETQYF.

V usage is TRBV2 and J usage is TRBJ1-1; tentatively, D is TRBD1 (5 bases). V dropped 6 bases and J dropped 7 bases, with 18 bases sitting between them. This CDR3 region has 14 residues. CDR1 is SNHLY and CDR2 is FYNNEI in the germline V gene. Here the CDR3 reads CASRRILTGGEAFF. The CDR3 coding sequence is TGTGCCAGCAGGCGTATATTAACCGGGGGTGAAGCTTTCTTT.

This chain connects TRBV6-5 to TRBJ1-5, with a possible D match to TRBD1 (6 bases). The CDR3 sequence is 15 residues long. Germline V gene sequence: CDR1 MNHEY, CDR2 SVGAGI. With 2 bases removed from V and 4 bases from J, the gap between germline ends came to 12 bases. In DNA, the CDR3 is TGTGCCAGCAGTTACGGTCTCACAGGGAATCAGCCCCAGCATTTT. Translated: CASSYGLTGNQPQHF.

The chain carries TRBV28 and TRBJ1-5; TRBD1 aligns across 7 bases. There are 16 residues in the CDR3. V trimming: 4 bases; J trimming: 2 bases; junction bases outside the gene matches: 8. Germline loops: CDR1 MDHEN, CDR2 SYDVKM. CDR3 nucleotides: TGTGCCAGCAGTTCCGGGACAGCGAGCGGCAATCAGCCCCAGCATTTT. Its translation: CASSSGTASGNQPQHF.

The chain is built from TRBV7-9 and TRBJ1-1, with TRBD1 identical over 8 bases. With 7 bases clipped from V and 6 bases from J, the junction kept 19 bases outside the gene matches. CDR1 is SEHNR, CDR2 FQNEAQ, per germline (reference sequence). The CDR3 sequence is 17 residues long. The CDR3 DNA follows: TGTGCCAGCACCGACCTCCAGGGGGCAATTGGCTTGGCTGAAGCTTTCTTT. Translating gives CASTDLQGAIGLAEAFF.

V usage is TRBV7-9 and J usage is TRBJ2-1; unclear D gene. The V gene lost 1 base and the J gene lost 9 bases, with 7 bases spanning the gap. The CDR3 is made up of 12 amino acids. Germline-derived CDR1 and CDR2 are SEHNR and FQNEAQ (reference sequence). In nucleotides, the CDR3 is TGTGCCAGCAGCTTAGAACCGGGTGAGCAGTTCTTC. It translates to CASSLEPGEQFF. Using reference TRBV7-9 and TRBJ2-1 for the parts outside the CDR3, the full variable domain is DTGVSQNPRHKITKRGQNVTFRCDPISEHNRLYWYRQTLGQGPEFLTYFQNEAQLEKSRLLSDRFSAERPKGSFSTLEIQRTEQGDSAMYLCASSLEPGEQFFGPGTRLTVL.

CDR3 amino acids: CSVVSRGANTGELFF. The DNA of the CDR3 is TGCAGCGTTGTCTCCAGGGGGGCTAACACCGGGGAGCTGTTTTTT. V is TRBV29-1 and J is TRBJ2-2; tentative D call: TRBD1 (7 bases). Trimming cost V 4 bases and J 2 bases, with 14 bases left between them. Germline V gene data show CDR1 as SQVTM and CDR2 as ANQGSEA. The CDR3 spans 15 residues.

This clone showed up just a few times. J is TRBJ1-4 and V is TRBV5-5; 9 bases map to TRBD1. Germline assignment: CDR1 SGHKS and CDR2 YYEKEE (reference sequence). Trimming took 4 bases from V and 8 from J; bases not matched to a gene: 9. This CDR3 comprises 15 residues. The CDR3 nucleotides read TGTGCCAGCAGCCCCGGGGACAGGGAGAAGGAAAAACTGTTTTTT. This gives the protein CASSPGDREKEKLFF.

The chain links TRBV28 to TRBJ2-7, with 15 bases matching TRBD2. The CDR3 totals 14 residues. In germline, CDR1 is MDHEN, CDR2 SYDVKM. V dropped 6 bases and J dropped 3; count of bases not matched to a gene: 0. CDR3 region: CASRGLAGGYEQYF. CDR3 DNA sequence: TGTGCCAGCAGGGGACTAGCGGGGGGCTACGAGCAGTACTTC. Together with reference TRBV28 and TRBJ2-7, the CDR3 gives the full variable domain: DVKVTQSSRYLVKRTGEKVFLECVQDMDHENMFWYRQDPGLGLRLIYFSYDVKMKEKGDIPEGYSVSREKKERFSLILESASTNQTSMYLCASRGLAGGYEQYFGPGTRLTVT.

This chain connects TRBV28 to TRBJ2-7; 7 bases align to TRBD1. The length of the CDR3 is 12 residues. The junction had 4 bases not matched to a gene; V was cut back by 9 bases and J by 2 bases. Germline CDR1 MDHEN, CDR2 SYDVKM. CDR3 coding DNA: TGTGCCAGTCGGCAGGGGGCCTACGAGCAGTACTTC. Protein sequence: CASRQGAYEQYF.

The chain joins TRBV9 to TRBJ2-3; D is unresolved. The ends were cut back, 0 bases at V and 3 bases at J, with 11 bases in the middle. CDR1 and CDR2 from the germline V gene are SGDLS and YYNGEE. CDR3 length equals 15 residues. DNA of the CDR3: TGTGCCAGCAGCGTAGCGGTAAAAAGTACAGATACGCAGTATTTT. Amino acids: CASSVAVKSTDTQYF.

The chain couples TRBV11-1 to TRBJ2-5; TRBD2 might be the D (7 bases). This CDR3 has 16 amino acids. The ends were cut back, 5 bases at V and 4 bases at J, with 20 bases in the middle. CDR1 is SGHAT, CDR2 FQDESV, per germline (reference sequence). In DNA, the CDR3 is TGTGCCAGCAGCCAATCCGCCCGCGGGGGCAGAGAGACCCAGTACTTC. Protein: CASSQSARGGRETQYF.

As for this clone: The same CDR3 can be traced to other DNA sequences in this sample. The rearrangement joins TRBV5-1 to TRBJ2-2; possibly TRBD2 for D (6 bases). The CDR3 has 15 amino acids. The germline V gene encodes CDR1 SGHRS and CDR2 YFSETQ. The V end was cut by 2 bases, the J end by 4 bases, with 12 bases between. The CDR3 spells CASSLGTPGTGELFF. The CDR3 DNA is TGCGCCAGCAGCTTAGGGACTCCTGGCACCGGGGAGCTGTTTTTT.

The rearrangement links TRBV7-9 to TRBJ2-1; tentatively, D is TRBD1 (5 bases). The CDR3 contains 12 residues. The germline V gene encodes CDR1 SEHNR and CDR2 FQNEAQ (reference sequence). V was pared by 6 bases and J by 5 bases, with 8 bases between. The CDR3 DNA reads TGTGCCAGCAGTCTCAGGGACAATGAGCAGTTCTTC. Protein: CASSLRDNEQFF.

The rearrangement joins TRBV19 to TRBJ2-2, with 8 bases lining up with TRBD1. CDR1 LNHDA and CDR2 SQIVND come from the germline V gene (reference sequence). The CDR3 extends over 17 amino acids. The V and J ends lost 6 bases and 5 bases, in that order; junction bases with no gene match: 14. In DNA, the CDR3 is TGTGCCAGTAGACAAGGACAGGGCCCCCCCATAACCGGGGAGCTGTTTTTT. Residues: CASRQGQGPPITGELFF. Filled out from reference TRBV19 and TRBJ2-2, the complete variable domain reads DGGITQSPKYLFRKEGQNVTLSCEQNLNHDAMYWYRQDPGQGLRLIYYSQIVNDFQKGDIAEGYSVSREKKESFPLTVTSAQKNPTAFYLCASRQGQGPPITGELFFGEGSRLTVL.

V gene TRBV10-3 combines with J gene TRBJ2-3, with 11 bases identical to TRBD1. The CDR3 consists of 13 residues. Germline CDR1 reads ENHRY; CDR2 reads SYGVKD. Germline trimming cut 10 bases from V and 5 bases from J; bases unmatched to any gene: 5. The CDR3 DNA sequence: TGTGCCACCAGGACAGGGGGCGAAGATACGCAGTATTTT. Translating it yields CATRTGGEDTQYF.

This rearrangement joins TRBV29-1 to TRBJ2-2, with D perhaps matching TRBD1 (6 bases). CDR3 length: 13 amino acids. V dropped 5 bases and J dropped 3 bases, with 10 bases sitting between them. The germline CDR1 and CDR2 sequences are SQVTM and ANQGSEA. The chain's CDR3 is CSVWQGHTGELFF. The CDR3 DNA is TGCAGCGTTTGGCAGGGGCACACCGGGGAGCTGTTTTTT.

A note on this clone: Distinct nucleotide sequences in the sample also encode this CDR3. This rearrangement joins TRBV30 to TRBJ1-2, with D unclear. The CDR3 spans 13 residues. V was clipped by 7 bases and J by 0 bases, with 12 bases between them. Germline CDR1 and CDR2: GTSNPN and SVGIG (reference sequence). CDR3 amino acids: CAFNVVANYGYTF. CDR3 coding DNA: TGTGCCTTTAATGTGGTAGCTAACTATGGCTACACCTTC.

The chain combines TRBV10-2 with TRBJ2-1; unclear D gene. The ends were cut back, 9 bases at V and 7 bases at J, with 10 bases in the middle. The CDR3 consists of 11 residues. Germline V gene lookup returns CDR1 WSHSY and CDR2 SAAADI. The CDR3 region is CASTPRNEQFF. The DNA of the CDR3 is TGCGCCAGTACACCTAGAAATGAGCAGTTCTTC.

This clone was recorded only once. This chain uses TRBV27 with TRBJ2-3; D possibly corresponds to TRBD1 (5 bases). Germline V gives CDR1 MNHEY, CDR2 SMNVEV (reference sequence). The length of the CDR3 is 15 residues. Trimming left V 6 bases short and J 4 bases short, with 17 bases between. The CDR3, as DNA: TGTGCCAGCAGACATTTGCCCCAAGGGGCAGATACGCAGTATTTT. Translation: CASRHLPQGADTQYF.

There are a few counts of this clone. The chain recombines TRBV6-6 with TRBJ2-5; 12 bases line up with TRBD2. Germline V gene lookup returns CDR1 MNHNY and CDR2 SVGAGI (reference sequence). With 6 bases clipped from V and 3 bases from J, the junction kept 2 bases outside the gene matches. The CDR3 totals 14 residues. CDR3 coding DNA: TGTGCCAGCAGCAGACTAGCGGGGGAAGAGACCCAGTACTTC. Its translation is CASSRLAGEETQYF.

J is TRBJ2-1 and V is TRBV29-1, with TRBD2 matching 9 bases. Trimming removed 7 bases from V and 3 bases from J; junction bases left unmatched: 7. The CDR3 runs to 14 residues. The germline V gene has CDR1 SQVTM and CDR2 ANQGSEA. CDR3 sequence: CSAGGLAHYNEQFF. CDR3 nucleotide sequence: TGCAGCGCGGGGGGACTAGCCCACTACAATGAGCAGTTCTTC.

The rearrangement joins TRBV25-1 to TRBJ2-4, with 8 bases matching TRBD2. With 2 bases clipped from V and 3 bases from J, the junction kept 6 bases outside the gene matches. Looked up from germline, CDR1 is MGHDK and CDR2 is SYGVNS. This CDR3 comprises 16 residues. DNA for the CDR3: TGTGCCAGCAGTGAAGCGGGAGGAGATGGCAAAAACATTCAGTACTTC. It encodes CASSEAGGDGKNIQYF.

Only a few counts were recorded for this clone. The chain joins TRBV6-5 to TRBJ1-2; tentatively, D is TRBD1 (5 bases). From germline, CDR1 is MNHEY and CDR2 SVGAGI. Deletions cut 10 bases from V and 7 bases from J, with 16 bases between. The CDR3 is 12 residues long. CDR3 sequence reads: CATSHRLSGYTF. CDR3 bases: TGTGCCACCTCCCACAGGTTGAGTGGCTACACCTTC.

The V and J genes are TRBV30 and TRBJ1-2; D uncertain. Trimming took 0 bases from V and 2 from J, leaving 16 bases between them. The CDR3 covers 16 residues. CDR1 is GTSNPN and CDR2 is SVGIG in the germline V gene (reference sequence). The DNA for the CDR3 is TGTGCCTGGAGTGTTGGCCTCCTGGCAGGAAACTATGGCTACACCTTC. Protein product: CAWSVGLLAGNYGYTF.

V and J are TRBV7-9 and TRBJ2-1, with D perhaps TRBD1 (6 bases). Germline assignment: CDR1 SEHNR and CDR2 FQNEAQ (reference sequence). V gave up 4 bases and J gave up 0 bases, with 10 bases separating them. This CDR3 has 15 amino acids. CDR3 amino acids: CASSSSGDSYNEQFF. CDR3 DNA sequence: TGTGCCAGCAGCTCATCAGGGGACTCCTACAATGAGCAGTTCTTC. Full variable domain (remainder filled in from reference TRBV7-9 and TRBJ2-1): DTGVSQNPRHKITKRGQNVTFRCDPISEHNRLYWYRQTLGQGPEFLTYFQNEAQLEKSRLLSDRFSAERPKGSFSTLEIQRTEQGDSAMYLCASSSSGDSYNEQFFGPGTRLTVL.